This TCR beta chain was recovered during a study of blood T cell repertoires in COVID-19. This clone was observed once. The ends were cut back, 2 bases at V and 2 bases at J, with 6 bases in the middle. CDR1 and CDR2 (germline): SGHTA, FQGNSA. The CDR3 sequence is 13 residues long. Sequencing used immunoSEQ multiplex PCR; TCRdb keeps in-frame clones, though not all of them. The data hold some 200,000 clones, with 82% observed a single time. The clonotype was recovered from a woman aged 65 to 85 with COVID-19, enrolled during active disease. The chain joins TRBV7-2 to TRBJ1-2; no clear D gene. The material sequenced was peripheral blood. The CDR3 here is CASSLSQNYGYTF. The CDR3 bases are TGTGCCAGCAGCTTATCACAGAACTATGGCTACACCTTC.